Listed below are T cell receptor beta chains from one sample, sequenced in a study of identical twins. TCRdb recomputed calls from the 5' RACE reads with MiXCR, one row per CDR3 protein. This sample has fewer than 250,000 distinct CDR3 sequences; about 7% occur once, and the top ten carry approximately 3.7%. These data were also reused for a study on yellow fever vaccine responses in identical twins.

Sequencing was done on a sample of memory (CD45RO+) T cells sorted from blood. The receptors were gathered from a woman aged 18-29 years in good health. Both conserved end residues are part of each CDR3. Each record gives: clone size, D gene, J gene, V gene, CDR3 DNA, CDR3 protein. The D gene is left open where the match is weak. Expanded clones are given a class, and other clones once, few, many or no size at all.

few	NA	TRBJ1-5	TRBV7-2	TGTGCCAGCAGCTCCCCTAATCAGCCCCAGCATTTT	CASSSPNQPQHF
NA	TRBD2	TRBJ2-1	TRBV20-1	TGCAGTGCCCCACGCGGACTAGCGGTCTCCCTTTCCTACAATGAGCAGTTCTTC	CSAPRGLAVSLSYNEQFF
many	NA	TRBJ2-5	TRBV12-3/TRBV12-4	TGTGCCAGCAGTTTTGGGAAAGACCAAGAGACCCAGTACTTC	CASSFGKDQETQYF
NA	TRBD1	TRBJ1-1	TRBV7-3	TGTGCCAGCAGCCCGGGACAGGGGTCCACTGAAGCTTTCTTT	CASSPGQGSTEAFF
NA	TRBD2	TRBJ2-1	TRBV7-7	TGTGCCAGCACCCCTGTTCCTAGCGGGAGGGAGGAGCAGTTCTTC	CASTPVPSGREEQFF
NA	NA	TRBJ2-5	TRBV11-2	TGTGCCAGCAGCTTAGGGGGACGGCCTGAAGAGACCCAGTACTTC	CASSLGGRPEETQYF
few	NA	TRBJ2-3	TRBV20-1	TGCAGTGCTTACAGCGCTCACGGGCAGTATTTT	CSAYSAHGQYF
NA	TRBD1	TRBJ1-3	TRBV12-3/TRBV12-4	TGTGCCAGCAGTACCCAGACAGGGCGCTCTGGAAACACCATATATTTT	CASSTQTGRSGNTIYF
few	NA	TRBJ2-1	TRBV20-1	TGCAGTGCCTTAGGACGAAACAATGAGCAGTTCTTC	CSALGRNNEQFF
few	TRBD2	TRBJ2-5	TRBV28	TGTGCCAGCAGTTTACGAGGACTAGCGGGAGGTACCCAGTACTTC	CASSLRGLAGGTQYF
few	NA	TRBJ2-7	TRBV11-2	TGTGCCAGCAGCTTAGTGCGGGACGGGTCCTACGAGCAGTACTTC	CASSLVRDGSYEQYF
many	NA	TRBJ2-3	TRBV12-3/TRBV12-4	TGTGCCAGCAGCCCGGTTCGCGGGGGCTCCAGTACGCAGTATTTT	CASSPVRGGSSTQYF
NA	TRBD2	TRBJ2-5	TRBV3-1	TGTGCCAGCAGCCAGAGACTAGCGGGGGGCACCCCTATGGAGACCCAGTACTTC	CASSQRLAGGTPMETQYF
many	TRBD2	TRBJ2-3	TRBV27	TGTGCCAGCAGTTGGGGAGGGGGCACAGATACGCAGTATTTT	CASSWGGGTDTQYF
few	NA	TRBJ1-1	TRBV7-9	TGTGCCAGCAGCTTAGTCGGCTACAACACTGAAGCTTTCTTT	CASSLVGYNTEAFF
NA	NA	TRBJ1-1	TRBV6-1	TGTGCCAGCGGGGCTGGGTGGGAAGCTTTCTTT	CASGAGWEAFF
many	TRBD1	TRBJ2-2	TRBV29-1	TGCAGCGTTACCCGGGACAGGGCTGGCGGGGAGCTGTTTTTT	CSVTRDRAGGELFF
few	NA	TRBJ1-5	TRBV28	TGTGCCAGCATCCCAGGGAATAGCAATCAGCCCCAGCATTTT	CASIPGNSNQPQHF
few	NA	TRBJ1-6	TRBV12-3/TRBV12-4	TGTGCCAGCACTCGTAACGGACAGCAGAATTCACCCCTCCACTTT	CASTRNGQQNSPLHF
many	NA	TRBJ2-5	TRBV5-1	TGCGCCAGCAGCTTAGAGCAGGGAGGAGAGACCCAGTACTTC	CASSLEQGGETQYF
NA	TRBD2	TRBJ2-3	TRBV6-1	TGTGCCAGCAGCAAGTACCTAGCGGGGCTTATAGATACGCAGTATTTT	CASSKYLAGLIDTQYF
many	TRBD2	TRBJ2-7	TRBV5-1	TGCGCCAGCAGCTCCTACCCGGGGGGGAGAGAGCAGTACTTC	CASSSYPGGREQYF
NA	TRBD2	TRBJ2-1	TRBV5-1	TGCGCCAGCAGCGCCCTACTAGCGGGAGCGGTCAATGAGCAGTTCTTC	CASSALLAGAVNEQFF
NA	NA	TRBJ1-6	TRBV6-1	TGTGCCAGCAGTGAAATCCCGGGGAATTCACCCCTCCACTTT	CASSEIPGNSPLHF
many	NA	TRBJ2-1	TRBV5-1	TGCGCCAGCAGCTTCACAGGGCCCCCGGGTGAGCAGTTCTTC	CASSFTGPPGEQFF
few	TRBD2	TRBJ2-1	TRBV5-1	TGCGCCAGCAGCTTGGCCGCACTAGCGGGTACTTGGGGTGAGCAGTTCTTC	CASSLAALAGTWGEQFF
few	TRBD2	TRBJ2-7	TRBV12-3/TRBV12-4	TGTGCCAGCAGTTTATTCCCTAGCGGGAGTCTCGACGAGCAGTACTTC	CASSLFPSGSLDEQYF
many	NA	TRBJ2-5	TRBV21-1	TGTGCCAGCAGCAAAGGGTACCGACTAGCGGGGGGCCTCCCGTACCAAGAGACCCAGTACTTC	CASSKGYRLAGGLPYQETQYF
few	NA	TRBJ1-6	TRBV28	TGTGCCAGCACCGATAGGAATTCACCCCTCCACTTT	CASTDRNSPLHF
NA	NA	TRBJ1-6	TRBV9	TGTGCCAGCAGCGAATTCGATGAGGACTCCTATAATTCACCCCTCCACTTT	CASSEFDEDSYNSPLHF
many	NA	TRBJ2-1	TRBV6-1	TGTGCCAGCAAAACCTCCGTGGGGGGCTACAATGAGCAGTTCTTC	CASKTSVGGYNEQFF
NA	NA	TRBJ1-1	TRBV6-2/TRBV6-3	TGTGCCAGCAGTTACGGATGGTTTGAAGCTTTCTTT	CASSYGWFEAFF
few	NA	TRBJ1-4	TRBV24-1	TGTGCCACCAGTGAGGCAGGTCAGGGGCGCGACGAAAAACTGTTTTTT	CATSEAGQGRDEKLFF
NA	NA	TRBJ2-7	TRBV3-1	TGTGCCAGCAGCCCCGGACATCTGCAGGCGTACTTC	CASSPGHLQAYF
few	NA	TRBJ1-3	TRBV2	TGTGCCAGCAGTGACGGACGCCTGGGGGGAAACACCATATATTTT	CASSDGRLGGNTIYF
many	TRBD2	TRBJ2-1	TRBV7-2	TGTGCCAGCAGCTCGGGACTAGGAAACTACAATGAGCAGTTCTTC	CASSSGLGNYNEQFF
few	TRBD2	TRBJ2-1	TRBV2	TGTGCCAGCAGTGACAACAGGGTAGCGGGGGGACAGCAGTTCTTC	CASSDNRVAGGQQFF
few	TRBD2	TRBJ2-1	TRBV4-1	TGCGCCAGCAGCCTCACAGCGGGAGGGGTGACAAATGAGCAGTTCTTC	CASSLTAGGVTNEQFF
few	TRBD2	TRBJ2-3	TRBV25-1	TGTGCCAGCAGTGGGGGACTAGGGAGGACGAATACGCAGTATTTT	CASSGGLGRTNTQYF
few	NA	TRBJ1-4	TRBV19	TGTGCCAGTCTGGACATGGGCAGAGAAAAACTGTTTTTT	CASLDMGREKLFF
NA	TRBD2	TRBJ2-1	TRBV3-1	TGTGCCAGCAGAAACCTAGCGGGGGCCGGGGATGAGCAGTTCTTC	CASRNLAGAGDEQFF
few	NA	TRBJ2-6	TRBV7-8	TGTGCCAGCAGCCTACCAGGGGTCGGGGCCAACGTCCTGACTTTC	CASSLPGVGANVLTF